Below, one T cell receptor (beta chain) is given with its context. These data are taken from a study of T cells in Graves' hyperthyroidism and ophthalmopathy. It was RNA transcripts that yielded the amplified TCR beta CDR3 regions. HTBI primers were employed in a first-round RT-PCR of the TCR CDR3. TCRdb recomputed calls from the multiplex PCR reads with MiXCR, one row per CDR3 protein. There are more than 550,000 distinct CDR3 sequences in the sample; around 20% occur only once, and roughly 17% lies in the top ten. Each 10 ml fresh peripheral blood draw supplied the PBMCs. Sequencing used blood. This receptor was identified in a woman aged 45 to 65 with Graves' hyperthyroidism that later progressed to Graves' ophthalmopathy.

In DNA form, the CDR3 reads TGTGCCAGCAGCCAAGGACTTCGGGAGGCCCAGTACTTC. It yields the protein CASSQGLREAQYF. The V call is TRBV14, the J call TRBJ2-5; 7 bases are shared with TRBD2. The CDR3 spans 13 residues. The V and J ends lost 1 base and 9 bases, in that order; junction bases with no gene match: 5. Germline-derived CDR1 and CDR2 are SGHDN and FVKESK.